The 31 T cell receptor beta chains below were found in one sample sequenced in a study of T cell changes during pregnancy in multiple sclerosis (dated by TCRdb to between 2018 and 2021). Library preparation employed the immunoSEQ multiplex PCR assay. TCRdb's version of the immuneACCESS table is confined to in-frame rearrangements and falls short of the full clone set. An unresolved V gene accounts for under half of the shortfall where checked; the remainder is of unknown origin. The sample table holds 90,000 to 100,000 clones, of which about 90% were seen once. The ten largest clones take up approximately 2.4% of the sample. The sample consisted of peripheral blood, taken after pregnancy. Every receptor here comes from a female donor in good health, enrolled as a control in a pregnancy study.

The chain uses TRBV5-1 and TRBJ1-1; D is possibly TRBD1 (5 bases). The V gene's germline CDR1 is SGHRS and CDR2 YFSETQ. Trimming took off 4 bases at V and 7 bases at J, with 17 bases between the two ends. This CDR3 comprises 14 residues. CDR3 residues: CASSPRDWDFEAFF. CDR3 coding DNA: TGCGCCAGCAGCCCACGGGACTGGGACTTTGAAGCTTTCTTT.

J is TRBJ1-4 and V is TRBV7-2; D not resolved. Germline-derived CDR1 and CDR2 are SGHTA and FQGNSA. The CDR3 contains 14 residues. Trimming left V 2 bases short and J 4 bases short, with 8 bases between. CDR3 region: CASSLNTYNEKLFF. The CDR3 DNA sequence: TGTGCCAGCAGCTTAAACACATATAATGAAAAACTGTTTTTT.

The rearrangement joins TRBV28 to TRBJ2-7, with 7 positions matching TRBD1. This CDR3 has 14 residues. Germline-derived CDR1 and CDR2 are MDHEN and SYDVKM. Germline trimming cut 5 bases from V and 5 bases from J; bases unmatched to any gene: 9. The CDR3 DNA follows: TGTGCCAGCAGTAAACCTATGACAGGGAACGAGCAGTACTTC. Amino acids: CASSKPMTGNEQYF. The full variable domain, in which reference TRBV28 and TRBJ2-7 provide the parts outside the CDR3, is DVKVTQSSRYLVKRTGEKVFLECVQDMDHENMFWYRQDPGLGLRLIYFSYDVKMKEKGDIPEGYSVSREKKERFSLILESASTNQTSMYLCASSKPMTGNEQYFGPGTRLTVT.

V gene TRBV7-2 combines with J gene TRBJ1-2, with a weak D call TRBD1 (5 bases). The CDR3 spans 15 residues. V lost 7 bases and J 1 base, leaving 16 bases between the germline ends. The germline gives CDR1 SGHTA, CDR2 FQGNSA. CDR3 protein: CASIHGGTSNYGYTF. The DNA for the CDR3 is TGTGCCAGCATCCACGGAGGGACGAGTAACTATGGCTACACCTTC.

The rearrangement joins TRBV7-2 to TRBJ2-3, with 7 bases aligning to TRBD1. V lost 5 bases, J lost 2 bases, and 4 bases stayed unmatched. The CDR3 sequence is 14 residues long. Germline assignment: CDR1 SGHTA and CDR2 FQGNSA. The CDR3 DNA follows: TGTGCCAGCAGCCCAGGGACAGCCACAGATACGCAGTATTTT. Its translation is CASSPGTATDTQYF. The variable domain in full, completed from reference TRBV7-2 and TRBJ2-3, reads GAGVSQSPSNKVTEKGKDVELRCDPISGHTALYWYRQSLGQGLEFLIYFQGNSAPDKSGLPSDRFSAERTGGSVSTLTIQRTQQEDSAVYLCASSPGTATDTQYFGPGTRLTVL.

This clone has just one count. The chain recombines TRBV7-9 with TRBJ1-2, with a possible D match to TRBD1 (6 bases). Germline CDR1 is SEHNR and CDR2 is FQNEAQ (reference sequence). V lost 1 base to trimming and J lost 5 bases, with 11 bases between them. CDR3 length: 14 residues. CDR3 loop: CASSLDITGYGYTF. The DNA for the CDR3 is TGTGCCAGCAGCTTAGATATTACAGGGTATGGCTACACCTTC.

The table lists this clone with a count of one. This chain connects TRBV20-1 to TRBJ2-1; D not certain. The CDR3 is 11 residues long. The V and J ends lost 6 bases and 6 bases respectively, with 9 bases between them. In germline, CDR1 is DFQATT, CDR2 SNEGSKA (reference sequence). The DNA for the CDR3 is TGCAGTGCCCACCGACTCAATGAGCAGTTCTTC. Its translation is CSAHRLNEQFF.

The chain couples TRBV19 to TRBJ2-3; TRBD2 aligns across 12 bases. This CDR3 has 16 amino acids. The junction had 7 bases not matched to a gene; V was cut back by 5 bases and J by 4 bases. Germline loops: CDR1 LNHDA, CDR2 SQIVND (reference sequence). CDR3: CASSQRTSGDPDTQYF. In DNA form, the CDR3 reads TGTGCCAGTAGTCAGAGGACTAGCGGGGACCCAGATACGCAGTATTTT.

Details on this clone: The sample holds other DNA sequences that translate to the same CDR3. CDR3 sequence (DNA): TGTGCCAGCAGTTACTCGGGAGGGGTGGGCACTGAAGCTTTCTTT. It codes for CASSYSGGVGTEAFF. The V gene is TRBV6-5, the J gene TRBJ1-1; the D gene is possibly TRBD1 (5 bases). Germline CDR1 reads MNHEY; CDR2 reads SVGAGI. V lost 0 bases and J lost 4, with 12 bases in between. The CDR3 spans 15 residues.

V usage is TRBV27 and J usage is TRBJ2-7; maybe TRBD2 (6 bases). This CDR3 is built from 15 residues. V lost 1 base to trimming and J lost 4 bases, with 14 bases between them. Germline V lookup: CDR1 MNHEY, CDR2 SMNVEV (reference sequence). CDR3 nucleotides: TGTGCCAGCAGTTTATTCAAAGGGCGGGATTACGAGCAGTACTTC. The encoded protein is CASSLFKGRDYEQYF.

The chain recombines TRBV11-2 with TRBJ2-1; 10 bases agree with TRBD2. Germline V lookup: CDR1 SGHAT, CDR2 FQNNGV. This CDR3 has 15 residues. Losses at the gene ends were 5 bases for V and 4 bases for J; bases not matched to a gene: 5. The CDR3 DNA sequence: TGTGCCAGCAGCCCTAGCGGGAGTTCTTACAATGAGCAGTTCTTC. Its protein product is CASSPSGSSYNEQFF. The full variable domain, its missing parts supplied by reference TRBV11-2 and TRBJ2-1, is EAGVAQSPRYKIIEKRQSVAFWCNPISGHATLYWYQQILGQGPKLLIQFQNNGVVDDSQLPKDRFSAERLKGVDSTLKIQPAKLEDSAVYLCASSPSGSSYNEQFFGPGTRLTVL.

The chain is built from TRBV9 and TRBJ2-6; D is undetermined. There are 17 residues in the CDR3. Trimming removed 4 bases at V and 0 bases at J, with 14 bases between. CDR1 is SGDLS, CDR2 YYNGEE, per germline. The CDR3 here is CASSFSPRSSGANVLTF. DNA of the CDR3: TGTGCCAGCAGCTTCTCCCCACGTAGCTCTGGGGCCAACGTCCTGACTTTC.

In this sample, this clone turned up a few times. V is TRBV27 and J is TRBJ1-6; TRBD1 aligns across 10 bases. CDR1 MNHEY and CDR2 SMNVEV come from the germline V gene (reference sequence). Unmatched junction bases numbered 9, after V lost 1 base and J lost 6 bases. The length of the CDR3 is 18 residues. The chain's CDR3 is CASSLFPDRGTGNSPLHF. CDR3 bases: TGTGCCAGCAGTTTATTCCCGGACAGGGGGACCGGTAATTCACCCCTCCACTTT.

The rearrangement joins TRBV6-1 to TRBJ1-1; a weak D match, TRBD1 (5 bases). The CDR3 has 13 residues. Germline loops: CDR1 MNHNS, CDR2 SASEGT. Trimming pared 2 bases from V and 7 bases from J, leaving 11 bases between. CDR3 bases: TGTGCCAGCAGTGAACTAGACAGCTTTGAAGCTTTCTTT. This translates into CASSELDSFEAFF.

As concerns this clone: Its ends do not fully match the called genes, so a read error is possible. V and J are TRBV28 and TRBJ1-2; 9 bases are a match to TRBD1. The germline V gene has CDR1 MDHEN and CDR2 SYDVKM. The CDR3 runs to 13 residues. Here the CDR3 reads CASTLRDRDGYTF. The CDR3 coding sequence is TGTGCCAGCACTTTACGGGACAGGGATGGCTACACCTTC.

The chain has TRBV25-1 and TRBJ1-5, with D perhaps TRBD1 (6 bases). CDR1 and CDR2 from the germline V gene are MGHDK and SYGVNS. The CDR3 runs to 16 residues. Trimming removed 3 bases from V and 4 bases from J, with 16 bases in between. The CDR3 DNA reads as TGTGCCAGCAGTGATTGGGGGCCTGATGGGAATCAGCCCCAGCATTTT. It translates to CASSDWGPDGNQPQHF.

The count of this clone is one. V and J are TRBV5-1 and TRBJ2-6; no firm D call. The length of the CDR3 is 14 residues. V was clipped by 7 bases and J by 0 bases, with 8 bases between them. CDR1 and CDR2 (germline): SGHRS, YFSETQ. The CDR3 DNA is TGCGCCAGCCAAAGCGACTCTGGGGCCAACGTCCTGACTTTC. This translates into CASQSDSGANVLTF.

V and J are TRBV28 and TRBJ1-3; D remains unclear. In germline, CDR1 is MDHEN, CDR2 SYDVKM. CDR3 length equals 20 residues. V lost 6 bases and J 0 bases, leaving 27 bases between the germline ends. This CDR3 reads CASSLIVLRRSRLSGNTIYF. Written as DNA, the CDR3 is TGTGCCAGCAGCTTGATAGTTTTGAGGCGGTCGCGACTCTCTGGAAACACCATATATTTT.

The CDR3 sequence is CASKSDRVNTGELFF. In nucleotides, the CDR3 is TGTGCCAGCAAATCGGACAGGGTGAACACCGGGGAGCTGTTTTTT. The V gene is TRBV25-1, the J gene TRBJ2-2; 8 nucleotides line up with TRBD1. Germline-derived CDR1 and CDR2 are MGHDK and SYGVNS. The V gene end was trimmed by 7 bases and the J gene end by 1 base; junction bases not matched to a gene: 5. The CDR3 runs 15 residues.

CDR3 in amino acids: CASSRSRDRGSTGELFF. For the CDR3, the DNA is TGTGCCAGCAGCCGATCCCGGGACAGGGGATCCACCGGGGAGCTGTTTTTT. This chain connects TRBV7-8 to TRBJ2-2; 10 bases fit TRBD1. The CDR3 loop spans 17 amino acids. Per the germline V gene, CDR1 is SGHVS and CDR2 is FQNEAQ. V shed 5 bases and J 4 bases; nucleotides not matched to a gene: 10.

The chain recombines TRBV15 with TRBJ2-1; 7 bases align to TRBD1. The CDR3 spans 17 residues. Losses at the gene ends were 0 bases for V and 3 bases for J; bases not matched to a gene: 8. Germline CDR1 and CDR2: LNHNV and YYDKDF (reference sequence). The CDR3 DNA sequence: TGTGCCACCAGCAGAGAGGGTGAGGGGGCCGGCTACAATGAGCAGTTCTTC. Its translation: CATSREGEGAGYNEQFF.

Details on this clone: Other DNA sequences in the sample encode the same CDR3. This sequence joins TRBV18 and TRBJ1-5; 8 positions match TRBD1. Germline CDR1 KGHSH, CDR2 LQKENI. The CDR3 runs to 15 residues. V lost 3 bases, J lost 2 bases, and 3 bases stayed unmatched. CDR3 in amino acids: CASSPGTGGNQPQHF. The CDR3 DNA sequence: TGTGCCAGCTCACCGGGGACAGGCGGCAATCAGCCCCAGCATTTT.

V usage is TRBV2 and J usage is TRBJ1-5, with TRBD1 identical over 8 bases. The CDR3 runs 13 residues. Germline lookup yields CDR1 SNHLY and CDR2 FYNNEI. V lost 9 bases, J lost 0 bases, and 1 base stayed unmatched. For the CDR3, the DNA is TGTGCCAGTGACAGGGGTAGCAATCAGCCCCAGCATTTT. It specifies CASDRGSNQPQHF.

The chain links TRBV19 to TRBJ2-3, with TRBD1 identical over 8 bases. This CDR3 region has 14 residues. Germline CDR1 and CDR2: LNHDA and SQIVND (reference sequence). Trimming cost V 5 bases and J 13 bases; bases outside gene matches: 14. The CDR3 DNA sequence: TGTGCCAGTAGTCAAGACAGGGGCCCAGGACGTGAGTATTTT. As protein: CASSQDRGPGREYF.

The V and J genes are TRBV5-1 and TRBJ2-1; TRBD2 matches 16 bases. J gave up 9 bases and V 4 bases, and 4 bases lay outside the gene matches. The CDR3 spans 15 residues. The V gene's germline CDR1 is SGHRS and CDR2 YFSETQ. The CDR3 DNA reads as TGCGCCAGCAGCAGGGGACTAGCGGGAGGGCGTGAGCAGTTCTTC. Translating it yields CASSRGLAGGREQFF.

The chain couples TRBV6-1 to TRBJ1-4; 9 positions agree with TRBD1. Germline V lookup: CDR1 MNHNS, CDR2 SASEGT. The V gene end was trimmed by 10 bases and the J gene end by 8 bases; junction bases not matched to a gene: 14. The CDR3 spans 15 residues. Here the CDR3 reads CATGGLTGGNEKLFF. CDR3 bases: TGTGCCACCGGAGGGCTGACAGGGGGAAACGAAAAACTGTTTTTT.

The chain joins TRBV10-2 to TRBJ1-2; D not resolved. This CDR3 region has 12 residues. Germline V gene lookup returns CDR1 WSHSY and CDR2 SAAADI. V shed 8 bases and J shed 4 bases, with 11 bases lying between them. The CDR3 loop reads CASRSGSYGYTF. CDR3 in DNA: TGCGCCAGCCGCTCAGGATCCTATGGCTACACCTTC.

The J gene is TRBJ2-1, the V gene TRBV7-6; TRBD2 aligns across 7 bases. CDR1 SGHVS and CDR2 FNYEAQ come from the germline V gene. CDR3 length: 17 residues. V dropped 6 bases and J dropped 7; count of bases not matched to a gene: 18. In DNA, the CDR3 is TGTGCCAGCAGTTCCACCCGGGTCGGACGGCGGGGGAATGAGCAGTTCTTC. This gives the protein CASSSTRVGRRGNEQFF.

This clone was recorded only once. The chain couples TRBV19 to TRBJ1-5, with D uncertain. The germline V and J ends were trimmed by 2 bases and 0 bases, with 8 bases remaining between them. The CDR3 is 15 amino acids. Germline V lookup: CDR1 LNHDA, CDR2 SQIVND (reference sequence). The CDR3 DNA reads TGTGCCAGTAGTATATACGGAGATAGCAATCAGCCCCAGCATTTT. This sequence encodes CASSIYGDSNQPQHF.

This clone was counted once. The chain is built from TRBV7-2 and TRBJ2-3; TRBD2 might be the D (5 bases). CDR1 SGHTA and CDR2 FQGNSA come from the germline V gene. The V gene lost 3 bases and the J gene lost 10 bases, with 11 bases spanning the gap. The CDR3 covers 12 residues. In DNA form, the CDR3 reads TGTGCCAGCAGCTTCAGGACTTACTCGCAGTATTTT. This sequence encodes CASSFRTYSQYF.

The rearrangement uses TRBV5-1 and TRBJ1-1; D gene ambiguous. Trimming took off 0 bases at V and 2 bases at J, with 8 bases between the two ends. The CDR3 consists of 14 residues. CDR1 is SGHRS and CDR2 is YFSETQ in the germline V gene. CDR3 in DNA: TGCGCCAGCAGCTTGGCCAGAGGAAACACTGAAGCTTTCTTT. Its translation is CASSLARGNTEAFF.